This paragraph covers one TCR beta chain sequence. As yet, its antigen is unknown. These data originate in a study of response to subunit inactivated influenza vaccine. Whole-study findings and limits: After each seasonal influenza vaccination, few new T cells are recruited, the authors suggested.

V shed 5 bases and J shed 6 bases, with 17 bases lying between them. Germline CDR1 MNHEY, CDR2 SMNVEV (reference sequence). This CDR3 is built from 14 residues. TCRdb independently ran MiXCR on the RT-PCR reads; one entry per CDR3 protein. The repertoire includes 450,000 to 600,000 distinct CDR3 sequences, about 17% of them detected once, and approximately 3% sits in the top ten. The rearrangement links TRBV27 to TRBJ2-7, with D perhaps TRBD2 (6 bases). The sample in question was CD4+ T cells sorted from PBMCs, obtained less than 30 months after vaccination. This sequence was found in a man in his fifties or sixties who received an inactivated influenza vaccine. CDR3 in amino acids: CASSLRDGTREQYF. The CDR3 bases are TGTGCCAGCAGTCTAAGGGACGGGACTCGCGAGCAGTACTTC.